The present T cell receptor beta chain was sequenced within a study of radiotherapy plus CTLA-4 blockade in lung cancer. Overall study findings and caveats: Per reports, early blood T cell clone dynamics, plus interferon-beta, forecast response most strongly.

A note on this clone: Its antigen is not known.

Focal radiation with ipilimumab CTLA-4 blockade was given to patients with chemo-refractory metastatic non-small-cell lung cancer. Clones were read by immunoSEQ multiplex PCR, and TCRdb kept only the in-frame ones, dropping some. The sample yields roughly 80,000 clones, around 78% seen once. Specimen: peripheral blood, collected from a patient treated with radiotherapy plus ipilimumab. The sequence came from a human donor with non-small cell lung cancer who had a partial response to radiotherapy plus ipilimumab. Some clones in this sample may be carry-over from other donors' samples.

The CDR3 coding sequence is TGTGCCAGCAGCCGCACAGGGGTCTATGGCTACACCTTC. It specifies CASSRTGVYGYTF. The chain is built from TRBV5-5 and TRBJ1-2, with 7 bases fitting TRBD1. The CDR3 runs to 13 residues. The V gene's germline CDR1 is SGHKS and CDR2 YYEKEE (reference sequence). The trim removed 4 bases at V and 4 bases at J, leaving 4 bases unmatched. Variable domain in full (rest from reference TRBV5-5 and TRBJ1-2): DAGVTQSPTHLIKTRGQQVTLRCSPISGHKSVSWYQQVLGQGPQFIFQYYEKEERGRGNFPDRFSARQFPNYSSELNVNALLLGDSALYLCASSRTGVYGYTFGSGTRLTVV.